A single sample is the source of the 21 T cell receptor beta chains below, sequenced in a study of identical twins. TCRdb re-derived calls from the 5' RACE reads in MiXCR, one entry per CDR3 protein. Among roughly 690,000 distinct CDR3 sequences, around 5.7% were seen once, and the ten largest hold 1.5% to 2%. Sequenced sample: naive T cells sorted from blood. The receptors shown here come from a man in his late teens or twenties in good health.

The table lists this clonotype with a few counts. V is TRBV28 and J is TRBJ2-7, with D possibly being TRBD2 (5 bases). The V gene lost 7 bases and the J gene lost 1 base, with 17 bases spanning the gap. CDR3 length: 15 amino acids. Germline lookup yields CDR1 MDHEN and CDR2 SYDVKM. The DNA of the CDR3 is TGTGCCAGCATTTCTCGGGGTACGGGTTCCTACGAGCAGTACTTC. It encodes CASISRGTGSYEQYF.

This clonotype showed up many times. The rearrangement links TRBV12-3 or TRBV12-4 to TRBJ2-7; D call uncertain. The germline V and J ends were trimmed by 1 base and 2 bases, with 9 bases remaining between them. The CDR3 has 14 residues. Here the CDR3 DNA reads TGTGCCAGCAGTTTAGGTGGCACTACCTACGAGCAGTACGTC. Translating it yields CASSLGGTTYEQYV.

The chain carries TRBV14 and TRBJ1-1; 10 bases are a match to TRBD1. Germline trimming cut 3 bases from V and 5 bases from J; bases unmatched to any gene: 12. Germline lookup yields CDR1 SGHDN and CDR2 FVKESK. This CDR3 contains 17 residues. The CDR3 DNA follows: TGTGCCAGCAGCCATGAAGGGACAGGGGTCCCTAGTACTGAAGCTTTCTTT. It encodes CASSHEGTGVPSTEAFF. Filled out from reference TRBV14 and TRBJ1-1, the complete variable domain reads EAGVTQFPSHSVIEKGQTVTLRCDPISGHDNLYWYRRVMGKEIKFLLHFVKESKQDESGMPNNRFLAERTGGTYSTLKVQPAELEDSGVYFCASSHEGTGVPSTEAFFGQGTRLTVV.

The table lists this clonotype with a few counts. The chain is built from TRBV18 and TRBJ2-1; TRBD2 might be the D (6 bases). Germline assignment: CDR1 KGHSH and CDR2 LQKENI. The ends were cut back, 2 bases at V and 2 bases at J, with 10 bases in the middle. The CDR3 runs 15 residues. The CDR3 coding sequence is TGTGCCAGCTCACCAGGGGGGAGTCCCTACAATGAGCAGTTCTTC. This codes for CASSPGGSPYNEQFF.

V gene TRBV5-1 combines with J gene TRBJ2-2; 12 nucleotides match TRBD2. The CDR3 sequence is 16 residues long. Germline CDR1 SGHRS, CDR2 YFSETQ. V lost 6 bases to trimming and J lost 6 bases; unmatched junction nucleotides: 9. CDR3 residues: CASTLGLAGSPGELFF. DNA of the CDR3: TGCGCCAGCACCTTAGGACTAGCGGGAAGTCCCGGGGAGCTGTTTTTT.

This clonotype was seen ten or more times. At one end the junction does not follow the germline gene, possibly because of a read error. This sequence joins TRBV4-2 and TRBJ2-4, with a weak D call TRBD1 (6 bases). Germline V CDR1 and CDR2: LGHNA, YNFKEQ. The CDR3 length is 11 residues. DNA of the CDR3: TGTGCCAGCAGCCGCCTCAGGGGAAGGAACTTC. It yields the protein CASSRLRGRNF.

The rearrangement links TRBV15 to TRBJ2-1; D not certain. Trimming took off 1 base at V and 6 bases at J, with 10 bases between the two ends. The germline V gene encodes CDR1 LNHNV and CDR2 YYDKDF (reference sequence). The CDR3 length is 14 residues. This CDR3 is CATSRAREVNEQFF. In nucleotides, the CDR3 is TGTGCCACCAGCAGAGCTCGAGAGGTCAATGAGCAGTTCTTC.

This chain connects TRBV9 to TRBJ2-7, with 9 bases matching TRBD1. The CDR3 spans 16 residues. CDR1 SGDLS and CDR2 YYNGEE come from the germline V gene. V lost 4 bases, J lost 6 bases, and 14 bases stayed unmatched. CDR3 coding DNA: TGTGCCAGCAGCACGAGCGCCGGGACAGGGTACGTCGAGCAGTACTTC. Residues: CASSTSAGTGYVEQYF.

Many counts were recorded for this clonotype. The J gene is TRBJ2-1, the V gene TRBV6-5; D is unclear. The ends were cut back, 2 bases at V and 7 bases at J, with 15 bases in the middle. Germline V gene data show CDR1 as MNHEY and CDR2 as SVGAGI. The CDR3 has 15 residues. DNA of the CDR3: TGTGCCAGCAGTTACGACTGGGCTAGGATGAATGAGCAGTTCTTC. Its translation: CASSYDWARMNEQFF.

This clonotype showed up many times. The CDR3 DNA reads as TGTGCCAGCAGCTTGGATGGGACAGGGAGCCCTGAAGCTTTCTTT. This sequence encodes CASSLDGTGSPEAFF. This rearrangement joins TRBV5-6 to TRBJ1-1, with 9 bases lining up with TRBD1. V dropped 0 bases and J dropped 6; count of bases not matched to a gene: 6. The CDR3 covers 15 residues. CDR1 and CDR2 (germline): SGHDT, YYEEEE.

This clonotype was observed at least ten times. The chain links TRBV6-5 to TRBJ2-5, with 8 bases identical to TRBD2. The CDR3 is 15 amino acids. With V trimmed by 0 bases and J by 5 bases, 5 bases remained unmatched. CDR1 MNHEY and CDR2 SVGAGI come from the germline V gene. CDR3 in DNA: TGTGCCAGCAGTTACTCCAGCGGGGGACGCGAGACCCAGTACTTC. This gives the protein CASSYSSGGRETQYF.

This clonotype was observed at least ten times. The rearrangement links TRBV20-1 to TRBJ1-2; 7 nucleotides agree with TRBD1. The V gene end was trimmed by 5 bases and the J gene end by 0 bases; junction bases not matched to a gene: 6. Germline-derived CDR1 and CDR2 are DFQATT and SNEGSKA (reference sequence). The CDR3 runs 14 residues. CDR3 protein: CSAPGQVANYGYTF. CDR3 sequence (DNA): TGCAGTGCTCCCGGACAGGTAGCTAACTATGGCTACACCTTC.

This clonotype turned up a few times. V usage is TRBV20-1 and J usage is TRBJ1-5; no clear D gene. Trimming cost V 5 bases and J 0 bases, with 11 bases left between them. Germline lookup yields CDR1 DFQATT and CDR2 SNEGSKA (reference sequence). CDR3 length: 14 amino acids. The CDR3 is CSAHTAYSNQPQHF. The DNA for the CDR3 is TGCAGTGCTCACACAGCCTATAGCAATCAGCCCCAGCATTTT.

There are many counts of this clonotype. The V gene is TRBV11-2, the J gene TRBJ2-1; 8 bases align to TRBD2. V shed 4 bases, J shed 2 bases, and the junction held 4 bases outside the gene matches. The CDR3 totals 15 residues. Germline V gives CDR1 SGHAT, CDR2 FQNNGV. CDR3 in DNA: TGTGCCAGCAGCTCAATAGCGGGAACCTACAATGAGCAGTTCTTC. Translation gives CASSSIAGTYNEQFF. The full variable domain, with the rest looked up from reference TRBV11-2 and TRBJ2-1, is EAGVAQSPRYKIIEKRQSVAFWCNPISGHATLYWYQQILGQGPKLLIQFQNNGVVDDSQLPKDRFSAERLKGVDSTLKIQPAKLEDSAVYLCASSSIAGTYNEQFFGPGTRLTVL.

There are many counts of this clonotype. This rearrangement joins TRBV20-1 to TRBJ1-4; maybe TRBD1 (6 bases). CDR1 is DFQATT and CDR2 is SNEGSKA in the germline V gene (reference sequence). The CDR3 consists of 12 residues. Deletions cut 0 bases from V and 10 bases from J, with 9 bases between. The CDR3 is CSARDLRGKLFF. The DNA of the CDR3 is TGCAGTGCTAGAGATCTCAGGGGAAAACTGTTTTTT.

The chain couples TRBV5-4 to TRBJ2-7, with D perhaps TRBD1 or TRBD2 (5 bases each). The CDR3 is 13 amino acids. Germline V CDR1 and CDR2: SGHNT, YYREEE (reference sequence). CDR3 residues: CASSLGLGTEQYV. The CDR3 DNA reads TGTGCTAGCAGCTTGGGGTTAGGGACCGAGCAGTACGTC.

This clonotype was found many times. CDR3 amino acids: CASGLDSRGETQYF. CDR3 bases: TGTGCTAGTGGTTTGGATTCCCGAGGGGAGACCCAGTACTTC. This chain links TRBV12-5 with TRBJ2-5, with a weak D call TRBD2 (5 bases). Deletions cut 1 base from V and 5 bases from J, with 11 bases between. Looked up from germline, CDR1 is LGHNT and CDR2 is FRNRAP. CDR3 length equals 14 residues. Supplemented by reference TRBV12-5 and TRBJ2-5, the full variable domain reads DARVTQTPRHKVTEMGQEVTMRCQPILGHNTVFWYRQTMMQGLELLAYFRNRAPLDDSGMPKDRFSAEMPDATLATLKIQPSEPRDSAVYFCASGLDSRGETQYFGPGTRLLVL.

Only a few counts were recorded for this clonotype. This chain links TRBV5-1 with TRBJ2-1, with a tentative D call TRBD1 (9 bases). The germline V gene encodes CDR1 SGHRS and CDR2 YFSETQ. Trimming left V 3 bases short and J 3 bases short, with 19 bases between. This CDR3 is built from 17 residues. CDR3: CASSYGTGTRNYNEQFF. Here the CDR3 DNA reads TGCGCCAGCAGCTACGGGACAGGGACTAGGAACTACAATGAGCAGTTCTTC.

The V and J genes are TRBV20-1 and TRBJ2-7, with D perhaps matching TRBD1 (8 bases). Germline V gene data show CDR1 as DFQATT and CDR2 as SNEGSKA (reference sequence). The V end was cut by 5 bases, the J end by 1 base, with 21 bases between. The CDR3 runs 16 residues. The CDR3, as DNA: TGCAGTGCTTCCCCGACAGGGGAGCGGGGATCCTACGAGCAGTACGTC. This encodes CSASPTGERGSYEQYV.

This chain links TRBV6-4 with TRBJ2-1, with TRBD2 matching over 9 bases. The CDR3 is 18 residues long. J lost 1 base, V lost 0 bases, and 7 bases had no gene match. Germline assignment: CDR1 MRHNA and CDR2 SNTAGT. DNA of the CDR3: TGTGCCAGCAGTGACTCAGTTAGCGGGAGTTGGTCCTACAATGAGCAGTTCTTC. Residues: CASSDSVSGSWSYNEQFF.

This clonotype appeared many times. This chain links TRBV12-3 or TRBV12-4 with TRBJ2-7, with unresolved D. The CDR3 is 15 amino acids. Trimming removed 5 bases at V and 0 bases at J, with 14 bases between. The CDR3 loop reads CASSRARMSSYEQYF. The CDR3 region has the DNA TGTGCCAGCAGTCGGGCCAGGATGAGCTCCTACGAGCAGTACTTC.